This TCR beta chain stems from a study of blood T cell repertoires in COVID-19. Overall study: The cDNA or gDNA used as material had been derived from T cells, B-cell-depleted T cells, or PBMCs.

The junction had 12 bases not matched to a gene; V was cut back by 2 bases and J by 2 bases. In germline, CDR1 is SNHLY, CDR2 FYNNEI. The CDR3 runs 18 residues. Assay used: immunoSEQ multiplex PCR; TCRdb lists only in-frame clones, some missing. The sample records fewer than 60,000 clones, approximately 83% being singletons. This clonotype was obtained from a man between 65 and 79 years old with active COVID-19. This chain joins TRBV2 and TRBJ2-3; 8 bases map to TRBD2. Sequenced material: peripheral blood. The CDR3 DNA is TGTGCCAGCAGTGAAAGGGGCGGACTAGCATACAACACAGATACGCAGTATTTT. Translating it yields CASSERGGLAYNTDTQYF.